This is a list of T cell receptor beta chains from one sample in a study of blood T cells in healthy people across ages. MiXCR, applied by TCRdb to the 5' RACE reads, yields one record per CDR3 protein. The repertoire holds 1.8 million or so distinct CDR3 sequences, with about 39% as singletons. Sequenced sample: blood. These receptors came from a human donor in good health. Each CDR3 is given with its conserved first and last residue. Each record gives: clone size, V gene, J gene, D gene, CDR3 protein, CDR3 DNA. A D gene is named only where the DNA matches it firmly. Size values are once, few and many counts, or a class for expanded clones, and some rows have none.

-	TRBV20-1	TRBJ1-2	TRBD1	CSAQQGVWDGYTF	TGCAGTGCTCAACAGGGGGTGTGGGATGGCTACACCTTC
-	TRBV20-1	TRBJ2-7	-	CSARSPDTYEQYF	TGCAGTGCTAGATCCCCCGATACCTACGAGCAGTACTTC
-	TRBV5-1	TRBJ1-6	-	CASSLEQGGNSPLHF	TGCGCCAGCAGCTTGGAACAGGGCGGTAATTCACCCCTCCACTTT
-	TRBV20-1	TRBJ2-3	-	CSATIDSRTDTQYF	TGCAGTGCGACGATAGACAGCCGCACAGATACGCAGTATTTT
many	TRBV12-3/TRBV12-4	TRBJ1-2	TRBD1	CASSPGTGLGYTF	TGTGCCAGCAGCCCGGGGACAGGGCTTGGCTACACCTTC
-	TRBV4-3	TRBJ1-2	TRBD1	CASSQTLADGTVVYGYTF	TGCGCCAGCAGCCAGACTTTGGCGGACGGGACAGTGGTTTATGGCTACACCTTC
few	TRBV12-3/TRBV12-4	TRBJ2-3	-	CASSSPLRGEELSTDTQYF	TGTGCCAGCTCCTCTCCCTTACGCGGGGAGGAACTAAGCACAGATACGCAGTATTTT
once	TRBV2	TRBJ2-7	-	CASSRPYEQYF	TGTGCCAGCAGCAGGCCGTACGAGCAGTACTTC
few	TRBV9	TRBJ2-7	-	CASSGQEFTEQYF	TGTGCCAGCTCGGGGCAGGAGTTCACGGAGCAGTACTTC
-	TRBV28	TRBJ2-7	TRBD1	CASRRGGQGYEQYF	TGTGCCAGCAGGCGAGGGGGACAGGGCTACGAGCAGTACTTC
-	TRBV4-1	TRBJ2-7	TRBD1	CASSHQTGAYEQYF	TGCGCCAGCAGCCACCAGACAGGGGCCTACGAGCAGTACTTC
-	TRBV2	TRBJ1-4	-	CASRQSLEKLFF	TGTGCCAGCAGGCAATCCCTTGAAAAACTGTTTTTT
-	TRBV20-1	TRBJ1-2	-	CSARFSGSKINGYTF	TGCAGTGCTAGGTTTTCGGGCAGTAAGATCAATGGCTACACCTTC
-	TRBV7-2	TRBJ2-1	TRBD2	CASSFGWDSGGQSSYNEQFF	TGTGCCAGCAGCTTCGGGTGGGATAGCGGGGGCCAGAGCTCCTACAATGAGCAGTTCTTC
-	TRBV15	TRBJ2-7	-	CATSRRGGVPYEQYF	TGTGCCACCAGTCGAAGGGGGGGGGTTCCTTACGAGCAGTACTTC
-	TRBV4-2	TRBJ2-6	-	CASSQRQPNVLTF	TGTGCCAGCAGCCAAAGACAGCCCAACGTCCTGACTTTC
-	TRBV5-1	TRBJ2-7	-	CASSLNGVTYEQYF	TGCGCCAGCAGCTTGAACGGGGTGACCTACGAGCAGTACTTC
few	TRBV4-3	TRBJ2-1	TRBD1	CASSHQSNRGRGNEQFF	TGCGCCAGCAGCCATCAGTCAAACAGGGGCCGGGGCAATGAGCAGTTCTTC
-	TRBV5-1	TRBJ1-1	-	CASSSPLTGGVEAFF	TGCGCCAGCAGCTCGCCTCTGACTGGAGGAGTAGAAGCTTTCTTT
-	TRBV28	TRBJ1-2	-	CASSINRDKGLYGYTF	TGTGCCAGCAGCATAAACCGGGACAAGGGCCTCTATGGCTACACCTTC
-	TRBV29-1	TRBJ1-2	TRBD1	CSVGGTGDYGYTF	TGCAGCGTTGGGGGGACAGGAGACTATGGCTACACCTTC
few	TRBV7-6	TRBJ1-6	-	CASSLELMPGLDSPLHF	TGTGCCAGCAGCTTAGAACTTATGCCAGGGTTGGATTCACCCCTCCACTTT
-	TRBV6-5	TRBJ1-4	TRBD1	CASSYSVYRGMGLAGGEKLFF	TGTGCCAGCAGTTACTCGGTTTACAGGGGTATGGGCCTTGCGGGTGGTGAAAAACTGTTTTTT
-	TRBV5-1	TRBJ2-6	-	CASKVGRDSGANVLTF	TGCGCCAGCAAGGTAGGCAGGGACTCTGGGGCCAACGTCCTGACTTTC
few	TRBV7-9	TRBJ1-5	TRBD1	CASSWTGNSNQPQHF	TGTGCCAGCAGCTGGACAGGGAATAGCAATCAGCCCCAGCATTTT
few	TRBV29-1	TRBJ1-2	-	CSTPTEKFAGYTF	TGCAGCACCCCTACGGAAAAATTTGCGGGCTACACCTTC
-	TRBV7-2	TRBJ2-7	-	CASSLDAGYEQYF	TGTGCCAGCAGCCTTGATGCGGGCTACGAGCAGTACTTC
-	TRBV6-1	TRBJ2-3	TRBD2	CASSTSPGLGTDTQYF	TGTGCCAGCAGTACATCACCGGGACTAGGAACAGATACGCAGTATTTT
-	TRBV20-1	TRBJ2-1	TRBD2	CSAHLPGHFGLAASYNEQFF	TGCAGTGCTCACCTTCCCGGACACTTCGGACTAGCGGCATCCTACAATGAGCAGTTCTTC
-	TRBV4-1	TRBJ2-5	-	CASSHPSGSLSADEQYF	TGCGCCAGCAGCCACCCGTCGGGTAGTCTCTCTGCCGATGAGCAGTACTTC
few	TRBV7-2	TRBJ2-6	-	CASSSPYLGPSPSGANVLTF	TGTGCCAGCAGCAGTCCGTACTTAGGACCGAGCCCCTCTGGGGCCAACGTCCTGACTTTC
-	TRBV6-1	TRBJ2-3	-	CASSESITQYF	TGTGCCAGCAGTGAAAGTATAACGCAGTATTTT
-	TRBV4-1	TRBJ2-5	TRBD1	CASSHGTGTEQETQYF	TGCGCCAGCAGCCACGGGACAGGGACGGAACAAGAGACCCAGTACTTC
few	TRBV12-3/TRBV12-4	TRBJ2-2	-	CASSYLANTGELFF	TGTGCCAGCAGTTACTTAGCGAACACCGGGGAGCTGTTTTTT
once	TRBV14	TRBJ2-3	-	CASSQFDSSTDTQYF	TGTGCCAGCAGCCAATTCGACAGTAGCACAGATACGCAGTATTTT
-	TRBV20-1	TRBJ2-1	TRBD2	CSARDSGDYNGQFF	TGCAGTGCTAGGGATAGCGGGGACTACAATGGGCAGTTCTTC
once	TRBV6-2/TRBV6-3	TRBJ2-7	-	CASSYAGQGDHEQYF	TGTGCCAGCAGTTACGCGGGGCAGGGGGACCACGAGCAGTACTTC
-	TRBV6-4	TRBJ2-3	TRBD2	CAGSGSSGGADTQYF	TGTGCCGGCAGTGGCTCTAGCGGGGGGGCAGATACGCAGTATTTT
-	TRBV7-2	TRBJ2-1	-	CASSIQGLQQFF	TGTGCCAGCAGCATCCAAGGCCTCCAGCAGTTCTTC
many	TRBV7-7	TRBJ2-5	-	CASSLSRLETQYF	TGTGCCAGCAGCTTATCTCGCTTAGAGACCCAGTACTTC
few	TRBV7-2	TRBJ1-5	-	CASSLLGVGNQPQHF	TGTGCCAGCAGCTTACTGGGGGTTGGCAATCAGCCCCAGCATTTT
few	TRBV4-3	TRBJ2-3	-	CASSQDIGFDTQYF	TGCGCCAGCAGCCAAGATATAGGCTTTGATACGCAGTATTTT
few	TRBV20-1	TRBJ1-2	TRBD1	CSARLDRVLLRYTF	TGCAGTGCCCGCCTCGACAGGGTCCTTCTACGCTACACCTTC
-	TRBV12-3/TRBV12-4	TRBJ1-1	-	CASSSRSPIDGGEAFF	TGTGCCAGCAGTTCCCGTTCTCCGATCGACGGGGGAGAAGCTTTCTTT
-	TRBV6-2/TRBV6-3	TRBJ2-5	-	CASSIPLRGRSEETQYF	TGTGCCAGCAGTATCCCGCTTAGGGGGAGGTCGGAAGAGACCCAGTACTTC
-	TRBV7-3	TRBJ2-3	-	CASSLTGQRTDTQYF	TGTGCCAGCAGCTTAACAGGGCAGCGCACAGATACGCAGTATTTT
few	TRBV7-2	TRBJ1-4	TRBD1	CASSPGGQGNEKLFF	TGTGCCAGCAGCCCAGGGGGACAGGGGAATGAAAAACTGTTTTTT
-	TRBV20-1	TRBJ2-5	-	CRPDREETQYF	TGCAGGCCCGACCGCGAAGAGACCCAGTACTTC
-	TRBV29-1	TRBJ1-2	-	CSVEGRAGGYTF	TGCAGCGTTGAAGGAAGGGCGGGGGGCTACACCTTC
few	TRBV7-2	TRBJ1-2	-	CASSPTVGQGYGYTF	TGTGCCAGCAGCCCAACAGTTGGGCAGGGCTATGGCTACACCTTC
-	TRBV28	TRBJ1-6	TRBD1	CASSGQGNNSPLHF	TGTGCCAGCAGTGGACAGGGGAATAATTCACCCCTCCACTTT
once	TRBV6-2/TRBV6-3	TRBJ1-2	TRBD1	CASISRDRGLVYTF	TGTGCCAGCATTTCCAGGGACAGGGGGCTCGTCTACACCTTC
-	TRBV15	TRBJ1-6	-	CATSPYLDSPLHF	TGTGCCACCAGCCCGTACTTAGATTCACCCCTCCACTTT